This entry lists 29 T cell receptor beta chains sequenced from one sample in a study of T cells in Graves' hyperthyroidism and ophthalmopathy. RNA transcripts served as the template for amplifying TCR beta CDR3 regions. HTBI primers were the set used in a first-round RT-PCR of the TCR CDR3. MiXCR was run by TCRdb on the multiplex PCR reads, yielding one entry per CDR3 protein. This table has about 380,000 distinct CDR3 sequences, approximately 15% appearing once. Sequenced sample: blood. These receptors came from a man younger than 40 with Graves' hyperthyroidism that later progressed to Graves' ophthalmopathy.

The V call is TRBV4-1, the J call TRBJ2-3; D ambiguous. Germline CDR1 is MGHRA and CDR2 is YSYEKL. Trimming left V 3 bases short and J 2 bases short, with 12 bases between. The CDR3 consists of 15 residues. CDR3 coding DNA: TGCGCCAGCAGCCATCGCGACCCCTTCACAGATACGCAGTATTTT. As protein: CASSHRDPFTDTQYF.

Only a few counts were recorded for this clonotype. CDR3 sequence: CASSYGGGTGGNYEQYF. DNA of the CDR3: TGTGCCAGCAGTTACGGAGGGGGAACCGGGGGTAACTACGAGCAGTACTTC. J is TRBJ2-7 and V is TRBV6-5; either TRBD1 or TRBD2 may supply D (6 bases each). V was trimmed by 2 bases and J by 3 bases, leaving 20 bases between them. There are 17 residues in the CDR3. CDR1 is MNHEY and CDR2 is SVGAGI in the germline V gene.

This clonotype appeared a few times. DNA of the CDR3: TGTGCCAGCAGCTTAGAGGACGCCAATCAGCCCCAGCATTTT. Its protein is CASSLEDANQPQHF. The rearrangement links TRBV7-9 to TRBJ1-5; no definite D call. With 1 base removed from V and 3 bases from J, the gap between germline ends came to 7 bases. Germline V gives CDR1 SEHNR, CDR2 FQNEAQ (reference sequence). There are 14 residues in the CDR3.

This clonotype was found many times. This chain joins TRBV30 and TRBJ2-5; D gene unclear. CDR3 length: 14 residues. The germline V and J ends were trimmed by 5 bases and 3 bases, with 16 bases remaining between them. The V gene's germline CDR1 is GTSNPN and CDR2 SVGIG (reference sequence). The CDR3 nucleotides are TGTGCCTGGGACCTGGCCGGGCTAAAAGAGACCCAGTACTTC. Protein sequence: CAWDLAGLKETQYF.

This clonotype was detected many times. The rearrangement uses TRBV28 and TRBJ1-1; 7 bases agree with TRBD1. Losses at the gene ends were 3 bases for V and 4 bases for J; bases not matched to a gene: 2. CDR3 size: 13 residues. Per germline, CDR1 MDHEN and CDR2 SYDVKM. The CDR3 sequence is CASSFRGTTEAFF. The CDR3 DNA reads TGTGCCAGCAGTTTCAGGGGGACCACTGAAGCTTTCTTT.

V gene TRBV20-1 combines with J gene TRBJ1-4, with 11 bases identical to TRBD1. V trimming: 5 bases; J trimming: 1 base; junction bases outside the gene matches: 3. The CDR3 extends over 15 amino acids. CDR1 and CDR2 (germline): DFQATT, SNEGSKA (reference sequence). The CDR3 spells CSAGTGGITNEKLFF. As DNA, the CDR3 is TGCAGTGCTGGGACAGGGGGTATAACTAATGAAAAACTGTTTTTT.

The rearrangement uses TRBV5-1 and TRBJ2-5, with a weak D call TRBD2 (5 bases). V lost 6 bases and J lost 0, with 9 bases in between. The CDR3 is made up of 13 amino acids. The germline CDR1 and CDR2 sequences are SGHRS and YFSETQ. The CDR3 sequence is CASTSGDQETQYF. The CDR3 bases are TGCGCCAGCACCAGCGGCGACCAAGAGACCCAGTACTTC.

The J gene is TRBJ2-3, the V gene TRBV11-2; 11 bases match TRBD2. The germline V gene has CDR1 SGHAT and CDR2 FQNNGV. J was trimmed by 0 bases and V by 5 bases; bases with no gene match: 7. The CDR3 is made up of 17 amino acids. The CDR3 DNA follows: TGTGCCAGCAGCGTAAGCCTAGCGGGGGGTAGCACAGATACGCAGTATTTT. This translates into CASSVSLAGGSTDTQYF. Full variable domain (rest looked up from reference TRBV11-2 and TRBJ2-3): EAGVAQSPRYKIIEKRQSVAFWCNPISGHATLYWYQQILGQGPKLLIQFQNNGVVDDSQLPKDRFSAERLKGVDSTLKIQPAKLEDSAVYLCASSVSLAGGSTDTQYFGPGTRLTVL.

CDR3 sequence: CASSFKIGTVPGDEQYF. In nucleotides, the CDR3 is TGCGCCAGCAGCTTTAAAATAGGGACGGTCCCGGGGGACGAGCAGTACTTC. This chain links TRBV5-1 with TRBJ2-7, with D possibly matching TRBD2 (6 bases). This CDR3 contains 17 residues. V dropped 2 bases and J dropped 5 bases, with 23 bases sitting between them. The germline gives CDR1 SGHRS, CDR2 YFSETQ. Using reference TRBV5-1 and TRBJ2-7 for the parts outside the CDR3, the full variable domain is KAGVTQTPRYLIKTRGQQVTLSCSPISGHRSVSWYQQTPGQGLQFLFEYFSETQRNKGNFPGRFSGRQFSNSRSEMNVSTLELGDSALYLCASSFKIGTVPGDEQYFGPGTRLTVT.

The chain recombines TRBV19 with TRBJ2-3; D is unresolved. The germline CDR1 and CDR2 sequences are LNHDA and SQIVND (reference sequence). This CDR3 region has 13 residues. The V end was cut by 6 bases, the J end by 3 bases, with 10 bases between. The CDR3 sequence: CASRGLRTDTQYF. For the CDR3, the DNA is TGTGCCAGTAGGGGCCTTCGGACAGATACGCAGTATTTT.

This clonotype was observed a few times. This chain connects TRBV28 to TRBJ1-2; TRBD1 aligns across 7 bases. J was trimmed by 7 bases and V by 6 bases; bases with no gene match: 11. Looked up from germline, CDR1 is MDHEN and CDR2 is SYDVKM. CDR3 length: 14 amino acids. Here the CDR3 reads CASSRQGPGGGYTF. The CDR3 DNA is TGTGCCAGCAGCAGACAAGGGCCAGGGGGTGGCTACACCTTC.

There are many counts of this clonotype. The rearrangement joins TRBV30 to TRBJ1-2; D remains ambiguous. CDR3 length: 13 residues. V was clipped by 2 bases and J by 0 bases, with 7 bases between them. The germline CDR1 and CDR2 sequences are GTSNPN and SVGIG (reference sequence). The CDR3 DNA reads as TGTGCCTGGAGTACGGGAGCTAACTATGGCTACACCTTC. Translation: CAWSTGANYGYTF.

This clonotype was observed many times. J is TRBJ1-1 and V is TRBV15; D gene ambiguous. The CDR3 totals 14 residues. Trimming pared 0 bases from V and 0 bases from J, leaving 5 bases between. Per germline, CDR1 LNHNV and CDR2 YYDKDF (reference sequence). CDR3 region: CATSRDLVNTEAFF. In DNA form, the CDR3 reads TGTGCCACCAGCAGAGACCTCGTGAACACTGAAGCTTTCTTT. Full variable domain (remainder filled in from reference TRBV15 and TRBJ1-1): DAMVIQNPRYQVTQFGKPVTLSCSQTLNHNVMYWYQQKSSQAPKLLFHYYDKDFNNEADTPDNFQSRRPNTSFCFLDIRSPGLGDTAMYLCATSRDLVNTEAFFGQGTRLTVV.

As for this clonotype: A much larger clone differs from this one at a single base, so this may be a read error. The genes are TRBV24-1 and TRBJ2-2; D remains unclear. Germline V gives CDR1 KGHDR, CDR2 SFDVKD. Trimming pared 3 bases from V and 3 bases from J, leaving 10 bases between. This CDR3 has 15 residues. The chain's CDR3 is CATSDVTTDTGELFF. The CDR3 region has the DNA TGTGCCACCAGTGATGTGACGACTGACACCGGGGAGCTGTTTTTT.

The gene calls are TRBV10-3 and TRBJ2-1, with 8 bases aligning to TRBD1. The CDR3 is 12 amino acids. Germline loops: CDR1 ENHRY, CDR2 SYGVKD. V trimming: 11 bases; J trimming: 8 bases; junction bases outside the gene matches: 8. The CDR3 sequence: CASAQGADEQFF. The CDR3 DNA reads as TGTGCCTCGGCCCAGGGGGCTGATGAGCAGTTCTTC.

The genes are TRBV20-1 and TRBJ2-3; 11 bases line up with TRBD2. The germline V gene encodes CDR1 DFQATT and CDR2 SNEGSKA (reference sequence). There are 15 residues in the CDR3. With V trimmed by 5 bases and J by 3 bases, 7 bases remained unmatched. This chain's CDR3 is CSALAGGTGTDTQYF. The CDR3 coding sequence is TGCAGTGCTCTAGCGGGGGGAACGGGGACAGATACGCAGTATTTT.

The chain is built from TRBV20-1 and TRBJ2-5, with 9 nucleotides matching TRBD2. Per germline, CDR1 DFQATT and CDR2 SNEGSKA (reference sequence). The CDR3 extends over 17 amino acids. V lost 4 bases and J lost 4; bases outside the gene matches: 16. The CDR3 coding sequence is TGCAGTGCTACCCCCGGAGCGGGGGGTTCTGCGGGAGAGACCCAGTACTTC. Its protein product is CSATPGAGGSAGETQYF.

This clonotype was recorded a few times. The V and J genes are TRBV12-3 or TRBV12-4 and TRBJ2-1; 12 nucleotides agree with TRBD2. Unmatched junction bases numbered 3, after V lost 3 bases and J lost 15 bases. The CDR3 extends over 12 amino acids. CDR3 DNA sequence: TGTGCCAGCAGTTTCCTAGCGGGGGGGCGGTTCTTC. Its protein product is CASSFLAGGRFF.

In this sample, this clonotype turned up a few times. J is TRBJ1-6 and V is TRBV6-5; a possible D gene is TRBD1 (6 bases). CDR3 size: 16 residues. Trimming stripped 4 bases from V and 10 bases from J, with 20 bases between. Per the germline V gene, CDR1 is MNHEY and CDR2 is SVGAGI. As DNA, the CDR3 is TGTGCCAGCAGTTCAACCCAGGGTCAGGGGTCCTCACCCCTCCACTTT. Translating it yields CASSSTQGQGSSPLHF.

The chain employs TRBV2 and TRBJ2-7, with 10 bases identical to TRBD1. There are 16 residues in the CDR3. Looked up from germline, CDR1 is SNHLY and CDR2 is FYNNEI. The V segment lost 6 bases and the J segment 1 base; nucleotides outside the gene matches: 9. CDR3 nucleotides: TGTGCCAGCAGCGGACCGGGACAGGGGCTTTCCTACGAGCAGTACTTC. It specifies CASSGPGQGLSYEQYF.

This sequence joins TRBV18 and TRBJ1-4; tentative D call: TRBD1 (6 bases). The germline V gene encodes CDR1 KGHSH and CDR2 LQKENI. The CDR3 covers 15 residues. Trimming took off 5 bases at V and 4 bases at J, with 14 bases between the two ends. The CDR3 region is CASSTRTAINEKLFF. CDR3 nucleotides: TGTGCCAGCTCAACTAGGACAGCTATTAATGAAAAACTGTTTTTT.

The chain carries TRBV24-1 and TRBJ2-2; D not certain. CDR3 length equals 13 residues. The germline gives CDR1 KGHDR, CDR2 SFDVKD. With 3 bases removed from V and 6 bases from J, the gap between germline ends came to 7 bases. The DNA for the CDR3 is TGTGCCACCAGTGATCTGTGGTCCGGGGAGCTGTTTTTT. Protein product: CATSDLWSGELFF.

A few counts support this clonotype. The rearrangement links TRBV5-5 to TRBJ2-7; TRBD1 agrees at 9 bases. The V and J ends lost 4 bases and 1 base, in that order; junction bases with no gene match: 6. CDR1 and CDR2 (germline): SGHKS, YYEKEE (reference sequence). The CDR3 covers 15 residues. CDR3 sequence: CASSTGQGISYEQYF. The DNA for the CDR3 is TGTGCCAGCAGCACCGGACAGGGGATTTCCTACGAGCAGTACTTC.

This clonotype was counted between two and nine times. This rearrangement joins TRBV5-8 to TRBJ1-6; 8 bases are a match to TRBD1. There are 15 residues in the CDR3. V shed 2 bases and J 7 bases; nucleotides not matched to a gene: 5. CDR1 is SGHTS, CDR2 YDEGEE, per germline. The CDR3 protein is CASSLVGQGNSPLHF. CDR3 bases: TGTGCCAGCAGCTTAGTAGGACAGGGAAATTCACCCCTCCACTTT.

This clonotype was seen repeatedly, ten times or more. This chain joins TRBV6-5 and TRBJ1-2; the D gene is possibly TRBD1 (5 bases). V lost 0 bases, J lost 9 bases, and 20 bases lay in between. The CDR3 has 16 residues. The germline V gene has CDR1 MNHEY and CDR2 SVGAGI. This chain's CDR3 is CASSYSSSGGDGRYTF. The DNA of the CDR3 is TGTGCCAGCAGTTACTCATCCTCGGGGGGGGATGGTCGCTACACCTTC.

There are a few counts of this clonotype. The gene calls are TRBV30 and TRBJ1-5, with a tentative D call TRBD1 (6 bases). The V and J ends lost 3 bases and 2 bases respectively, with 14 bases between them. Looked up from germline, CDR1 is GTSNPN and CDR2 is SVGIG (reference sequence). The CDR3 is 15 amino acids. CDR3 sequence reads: CAWRRAGVGNQPQHF. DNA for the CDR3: TGTGCCTGGAGGCGGGCAGGGGTTGGCAATCAGCCCCAGCATTTT.

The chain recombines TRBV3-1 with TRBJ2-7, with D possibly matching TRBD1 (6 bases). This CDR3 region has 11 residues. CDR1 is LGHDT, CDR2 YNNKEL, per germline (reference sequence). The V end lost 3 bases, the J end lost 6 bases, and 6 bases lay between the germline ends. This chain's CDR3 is CASSQGAEQYF. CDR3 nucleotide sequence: TGTGCCAGCAGCCAGGGGGCCGAGCAGTACTTC.

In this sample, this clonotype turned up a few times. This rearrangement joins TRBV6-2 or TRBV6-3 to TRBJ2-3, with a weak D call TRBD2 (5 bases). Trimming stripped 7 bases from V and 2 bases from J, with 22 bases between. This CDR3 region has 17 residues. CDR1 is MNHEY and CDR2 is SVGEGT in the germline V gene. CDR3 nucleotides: TGTGCCAGCAAATTACCGGCCGCATCGGGGTACACAGATACGCAGTATTTT. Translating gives CASKLPAASGYTDTQYF.

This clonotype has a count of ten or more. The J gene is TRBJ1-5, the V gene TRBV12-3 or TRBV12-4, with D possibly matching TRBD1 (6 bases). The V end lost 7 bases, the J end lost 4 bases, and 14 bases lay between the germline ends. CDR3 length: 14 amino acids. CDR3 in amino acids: CASTQGGVNQPQHF. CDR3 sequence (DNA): TGTGCCAGCACCCAAGGGGGAGTTAATCAGCCCCAGCATTTT.